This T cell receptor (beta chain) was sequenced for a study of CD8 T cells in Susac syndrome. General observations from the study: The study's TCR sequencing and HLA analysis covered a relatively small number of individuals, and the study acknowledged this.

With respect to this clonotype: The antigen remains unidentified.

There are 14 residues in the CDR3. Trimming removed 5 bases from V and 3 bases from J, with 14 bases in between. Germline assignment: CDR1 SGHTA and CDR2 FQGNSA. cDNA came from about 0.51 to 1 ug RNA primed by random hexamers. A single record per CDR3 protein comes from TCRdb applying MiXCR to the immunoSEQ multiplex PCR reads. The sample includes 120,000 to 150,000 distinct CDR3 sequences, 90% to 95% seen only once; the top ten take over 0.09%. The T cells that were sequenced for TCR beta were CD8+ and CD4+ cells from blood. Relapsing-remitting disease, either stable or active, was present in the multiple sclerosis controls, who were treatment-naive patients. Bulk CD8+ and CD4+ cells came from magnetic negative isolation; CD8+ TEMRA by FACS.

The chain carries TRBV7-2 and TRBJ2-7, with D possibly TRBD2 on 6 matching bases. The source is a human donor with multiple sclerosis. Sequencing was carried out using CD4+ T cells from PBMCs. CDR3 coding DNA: TGTGCCAGCAGCCCAAGGGGAGGTATCTACGAGCAGTACTTC. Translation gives CASSPRGGIYEQYF.